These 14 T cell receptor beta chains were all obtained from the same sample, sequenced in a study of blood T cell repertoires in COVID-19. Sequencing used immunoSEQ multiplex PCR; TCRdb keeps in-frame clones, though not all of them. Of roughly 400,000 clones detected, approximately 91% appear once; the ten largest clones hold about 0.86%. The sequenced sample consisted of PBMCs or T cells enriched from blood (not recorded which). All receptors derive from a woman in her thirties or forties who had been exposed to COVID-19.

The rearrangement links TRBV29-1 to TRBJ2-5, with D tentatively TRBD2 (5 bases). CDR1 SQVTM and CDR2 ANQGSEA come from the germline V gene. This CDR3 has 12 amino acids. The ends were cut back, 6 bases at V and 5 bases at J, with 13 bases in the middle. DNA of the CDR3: TGCAGCGTCCTAGGACTGAGGGAGACCCAGTACTTC. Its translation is CSVLGLRETQYF.

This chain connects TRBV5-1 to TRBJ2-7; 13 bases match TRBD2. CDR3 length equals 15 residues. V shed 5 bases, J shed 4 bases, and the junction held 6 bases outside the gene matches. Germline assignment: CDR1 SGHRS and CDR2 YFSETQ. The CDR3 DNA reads TGCGCCAGCAGGGTGGGACTAGCGGGGAGTTACGAGCAGTACTTC. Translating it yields CASRVGLAGSYEQYF.

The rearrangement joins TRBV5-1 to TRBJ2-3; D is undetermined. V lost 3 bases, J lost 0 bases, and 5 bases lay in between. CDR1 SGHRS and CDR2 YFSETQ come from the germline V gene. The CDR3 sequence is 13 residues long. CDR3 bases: TGCGCCAGCAGCTCCGGGAGCACAGATACGCAGTATTTT. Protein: CASSSGSTDTQYF.

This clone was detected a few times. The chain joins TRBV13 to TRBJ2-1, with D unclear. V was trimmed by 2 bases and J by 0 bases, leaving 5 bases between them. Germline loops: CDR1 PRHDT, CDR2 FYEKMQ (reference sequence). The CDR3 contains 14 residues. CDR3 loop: CASSLQFSYNEQFF. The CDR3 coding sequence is TGTGCCAGCAGCTTACAGTTCTCCTACAATGAGCAGTTCTTC.

CDR3 nucleotide sequence: TGTGCCAGTTCAGCGGGGGCGGGCCGTGAAAACATTCAGTACTTC. Encoded protein: CASSAGAGRENIQYF. V gene TRBV6-5 combines with J gene TRBJ2-4; 8 positions match TRBD2. Looked up from germline, CDR1 is MNHEY and CDR2 is SVGAGI. The V segment lost 9 bases and the J segment 5 bases; nucleotides outside the gene matches: 12. CDR3 length: 15 amino acids.

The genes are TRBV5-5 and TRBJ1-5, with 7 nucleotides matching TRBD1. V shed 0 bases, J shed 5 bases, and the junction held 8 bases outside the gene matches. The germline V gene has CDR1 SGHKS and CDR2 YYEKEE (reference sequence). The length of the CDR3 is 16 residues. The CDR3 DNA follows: TGTGCCAGCAGCTTGGAGAGGGACAGACGGCATCAGCCCCAGCATTTT. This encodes CASSLERDRRHQPQHF.

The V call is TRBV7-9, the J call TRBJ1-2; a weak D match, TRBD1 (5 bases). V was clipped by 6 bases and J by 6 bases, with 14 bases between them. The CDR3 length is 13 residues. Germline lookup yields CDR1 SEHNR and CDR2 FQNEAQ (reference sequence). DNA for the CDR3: TGTGCCAGCAGTCTGCGGGGGAGTGATGGCTACACCTTC. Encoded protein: CASSLRGSDGYTF.

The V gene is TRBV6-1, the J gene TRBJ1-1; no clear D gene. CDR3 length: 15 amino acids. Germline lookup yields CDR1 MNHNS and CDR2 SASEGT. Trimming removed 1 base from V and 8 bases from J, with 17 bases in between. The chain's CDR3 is CASSEDPANPREAFF. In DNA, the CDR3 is TGTGCCAGCAGTGAAGATCCAGCCAACCCGAGGGAAGCTTTCTTT.

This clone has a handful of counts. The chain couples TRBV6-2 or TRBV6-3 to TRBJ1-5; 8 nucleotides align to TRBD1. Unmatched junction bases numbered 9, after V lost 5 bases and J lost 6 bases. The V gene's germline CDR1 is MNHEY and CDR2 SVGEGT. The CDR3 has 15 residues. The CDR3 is CASSRRTGQGQPQHF. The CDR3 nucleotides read TGTGCCAGCAGTCGACGGACAGGGCAAGGTCAGCCCCAGCATTTT.

CDR3 residues: CASSFGVDSNQPQHF. The DNA of the CDR3 is TGTGCCAGCAGCTTCGGAGTCGATAGCAATCAGCCCCAGCATTTT. This chain joins TRBV3-1 (or the pseudogene TRBV3-2) and TRBJ1-5; D gene uncertain. Trimming removed 5 bases at V and 0 bases at J, with 11 bases between. In germline, CDR1 is LGHDT, CDR2 YNNKEL (reference sequence). The CDR3 is 15 amino acids.

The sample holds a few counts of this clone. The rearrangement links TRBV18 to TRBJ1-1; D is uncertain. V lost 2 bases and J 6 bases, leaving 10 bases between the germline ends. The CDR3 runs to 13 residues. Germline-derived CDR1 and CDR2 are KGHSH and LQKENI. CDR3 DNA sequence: TGTGCCAGCTCACCAGAGGGTTGGGCTGAAGCTTTCTTT. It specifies CASSPEGWAEAFF.

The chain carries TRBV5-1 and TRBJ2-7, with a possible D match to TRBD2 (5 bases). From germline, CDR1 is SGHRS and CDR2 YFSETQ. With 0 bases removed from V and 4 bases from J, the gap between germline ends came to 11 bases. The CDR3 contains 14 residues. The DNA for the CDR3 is TGCGCCAGCAGCTTGGCCATCGGGGAGTACGAGCAGTACTTC. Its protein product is CASSLAIGEYEQYF. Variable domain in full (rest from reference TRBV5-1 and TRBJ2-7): KAGVTQTPRYLIKTRGQQVTLSCSPISGHRSVSWYQQTPGQGLQFLFEYFSETQRNKGNFPGRFSGRQFSNSRSEMNVSTLELGDSALYLCASSLAIGEYEQYFGPGTRLTVT.

CDR3 residues: CASSRRSSGNTIYF. CDR3 DNA sequence: TGTGCCAGTAGTAGACGGAGCTCTGGAAACACCATATATTTT. The chain links TRBV19 to TRBJ1-3; D is unclear. CDR1 is LNHDA, CDR2 SQIVND, per germline (reference sequence). The CDR3 runs 14 residues. V lost 4 bases, J lost 0 bases, and 7 bases lay in between. Full variable domain (remainder filled in from reference TRBV19 and TRBJ1-3): DGGITQSPKYLFRKEGQNVTLSCEQNLNHDAMYWYRQDPGQGLRLIYYSQIVNDFQKGDIAEGYSVSREKKESFPLTVTSAQKNPTAFYLCASSRRSSGNTIYFGEGSWLTVV.

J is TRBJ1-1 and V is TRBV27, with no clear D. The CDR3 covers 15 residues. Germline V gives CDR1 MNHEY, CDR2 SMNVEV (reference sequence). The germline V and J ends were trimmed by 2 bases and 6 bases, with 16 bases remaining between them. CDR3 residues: CASSLSRGQLPEAFF. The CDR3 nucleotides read TGTGCCAGCAGTTTAAGCCGCGGGCAGCTCCCTGAAGCTTTCTTT.